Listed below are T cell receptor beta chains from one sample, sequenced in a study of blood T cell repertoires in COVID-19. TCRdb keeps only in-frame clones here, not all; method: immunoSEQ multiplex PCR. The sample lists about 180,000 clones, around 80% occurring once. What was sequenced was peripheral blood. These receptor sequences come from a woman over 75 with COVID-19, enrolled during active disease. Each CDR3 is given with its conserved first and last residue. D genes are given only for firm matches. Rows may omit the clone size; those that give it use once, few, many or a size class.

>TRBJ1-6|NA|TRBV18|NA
TGTGCCAGCTCAGAGGCTTTTGAAAATTCACCCCTCCACTTT
CASSEAFENSPLHF
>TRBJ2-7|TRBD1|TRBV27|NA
TGTGCCAGCAGTACCCGGGACAGCTACGAGCAGTACTTC
CASSTRDSYEQYF
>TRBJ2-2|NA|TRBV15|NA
TGTGCCACCAGCAGAGATTCATCCACCGGGGAGCTGTTTTTT
CATSRDSSTGELFF
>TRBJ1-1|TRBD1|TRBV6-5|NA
TGTGCCAGCAACCCTAACAGGGGTCGGGAAGCTTTCTTT
CASNPNRGREAFF
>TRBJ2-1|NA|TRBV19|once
TGTGCCAGTACGCCCCCACTGAGCTACAATGAGCAGTTCTTC
CASTPPLSYNEQFF
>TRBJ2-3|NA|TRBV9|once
TGTGCCAGCAGCGTAGGAGGCGGGGGCACAGATACGCAGTATTTT
CASSVGGGGTDTQYF
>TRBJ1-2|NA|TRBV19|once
TGTGCCAGTAGCCTAACAGACCGTCCCGGCTACACCTTC
CASSLTDRPGYTF
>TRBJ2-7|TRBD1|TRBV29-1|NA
TGCAGCGTCCTTGGACAGGGGGCGCGGTCCGAGCAGTACTTC
CSVLGQGARSEQYF
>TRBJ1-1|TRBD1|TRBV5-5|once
TGTGCCAGCAGCTTGGGACAGGGGCGGAGGGTCACTGAAGCTTTCTTT
CASSLGQGRRVTEAFF
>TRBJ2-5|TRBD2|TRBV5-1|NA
TGCGCCAGCAGCTTGTTTCTAGCGGTCCAAGAGACCCAGTACTTC
CASSLFLAVQETQYF
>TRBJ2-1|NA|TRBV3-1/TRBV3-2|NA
TGTGCCAGCAGCCAGCTTGGGGGGTTAAATGAGCAGTTCTTC
CASSQLGGLNEQFF
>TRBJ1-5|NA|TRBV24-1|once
TGTGCCACCAGCCAAGGGGGTGTGGGGAATCAGCCCCAGCATTTT
CATSQGGVGNQPQHF
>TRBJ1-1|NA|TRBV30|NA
TGTGCCTGGAGTCCGCAGGCGAACACTGAAGCTTTCTTT
CAWSPQANTEAFF
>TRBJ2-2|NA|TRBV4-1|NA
TGCGCCAGCAGCCCTAGTCAGGGTCCGAACACCGGGGAGCTGTTTTTT
CASSPSQGPNTGELFF
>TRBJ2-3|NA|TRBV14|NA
TGTGCCAGCAGCCAACAGTACACAGATACGCAGTATTTT
CASSQQYTDTQYF
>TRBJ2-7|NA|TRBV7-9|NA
TGTGCCAGCAGCTTGGCTGGCCCCTACGAGCAGTACTTC
CASSLAGPYEQYF
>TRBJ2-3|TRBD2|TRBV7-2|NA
TGTGCCAGCAAGCTGGCGGGGGGTACAGATACGCAGTATTTT
CASKLAGGTDTQYF
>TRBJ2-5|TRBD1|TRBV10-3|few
TGTGCCATCACGGACAGGGGGCAAGAGACCCAGTACTTC
CAITDRGQETQYF